These T cell receptor beta chains were read from a single sample in a study of OX40 agonist ivuxolimab in advanced cancers. The table came from immunoSEQ multiplex PCR; TCRdb's copy has only in-frame clones and leaves some out. The table lists 130,000 or so clones, approximately 92% of them singletons, with less than 0.2% in the top ten. The material was CD4+ or CD8+ T cells sorted from blood, obtained in a trial of the OX40 agonist ivuxolimab. The origin of the receptors is an adult with an advanced solid tumor such as melanoma, head and neck, liver or kidney cancer. The conserved cysteine and the conserved F or W are not part of the CDR3 here.

CDR3 length: 14; J gene: TRBJ2-7; V gene: TRBV7-2; CDR3 protein: ASSFGLGGGAYEQY
CDR3 length: 11; J gene: TRBJ1-5; V gene: TRBV7-2; CDR3 protein: ASGLGVNQPQH
CDR3 length: 14; J gene: TRBJ2-1; V gene: TRBV18; CDR3 protein: ASSPGGSGSYNEQF
CDR3 length: 16; J gene: TRBJ1-5; V gene: TRBV12-2; CDR3 protein: ASRLGCVEDPEVQPQH
CDR3 length: 14; J gene: TRBJ2-3; V gene: TRBV5-1; CDR3 protein: ASSFNRGQGTDTQY
CDR3 length: 14; J gene: TRBJ2-3; V gene: TRBV19; CDR3 protein: ASSISLAEYTDTQY
CDR3 length: 12; J gene: TRBJ1-1; V gene: TRBV7-3; CDR3 protein: ASSPDYTNTEAF
CDR3 length: 12; J gene: NA; V gene: TRBV27; CDR3 protein: ASSLLPGGYEQY
CDR3 length: 9; J gene: TRBJ1-6; V gene: TRBV7-9; CDR3 protein: ASSPYLPLH
CDR3 length: 12; J gene: TRBJ2-3; V gene: TRBV28; CDR3 protein: ASSWQGSTDTQY
CDR3 length: 13; J gene: TRBJ1-6; V gene: TRBV6-6; CDR3 protein: ASSPPTTGESPLH
CDR3 length: 13; J gene: TRBJ1-5; V gene: TRBV28; CDR3 protein: ASSLGGIAPKPQH
CDR3 length: 16; J gene: TRBJ2-1; V gene: TRBV5-1; CDR3 protein: ASSRTSGGPGNYNEQF
CDR3 length: 11; J gene: TRBJ2-7; V gene: TRBV19; CDR3 protein: ASSLTGVSEQY
CDR3 length: 16; J gene: TRBJ2-6; V gene: TRBV2; CDR3 protein: ASSRYSGSSSGANVLT
CDR3 length: 13; J gene: TRBJ1-4; V gene: TRBV5-1; CDR3 protein: ASSGWGTTNEKLF
CDR3 length: 12; J gene: TRBJ2-7; V gene: TRBV6-6; CDR3 protein: ASSRYTGYDEQY
CDR3 length: 13; J gene: TRBJ2-1; V gene: TRBV7-3; CDR3 protein: ASSSSGLIRNEQF
CDR3 length: 14; J gene: TRBJ2-3; V gene: TRBV11-2; CDR3 protein: ASSLVTSRFPDTQY
CDR3 length: 12; J gene: TRBJ2-1; V gene: TRBV12-5; CDR3 protein: ASGLDTGAGEQF
CDR3 length: 10; J gene: TRBJ1-4; V gene: TRBV19; CDR3 protein: ASQGLSEKLF
CDR3 length: 14; J gene: TRBJ1-2; V gene: TRBV11-2; CDR3 protein: ASSLGRGRGGYGYT
CDR3 length: 12; J gene: TRBJ2-7; V gene: TRBV19; CDR3 protein: ASSIGKGPYEQY
CDR3 length: 14; J gene: TRBJ1-2; V gene: TRBV23-1; CDR3 protein: ASSQPMAGVSYGYT
CDR3 length: 13; J gene: TRBJ2-5; V gene: TRBV6-1; CDR3 protein: ASSGARLAGGIQY
CDR3 length: 13; J gene: TRBJ1-3; V gene: TRBV6-5; CDR3 protein: ASRPPWGSGNTIY
CDR3 length: 13; J gene: TRBJ2-3; V gene: TRBV5-4; CDR3 protein: ASSNKRSSTDTQY
CDR3 length: 13; J gene: TRBJ2-1; V gene: TRBV9; CDR3 protein: ASSVAGGREGEQF
CDR3 length: 9; J gene: TRBJ1-1; V gene: TRBV6-1; CDR3 protein: AISRIDEAF
CDR3 length: 11; J gene: TRBJ2-2; V gene: TRBV28; CDR3 protein: ASRRPNTGELF
CDR3 length: 14; J gene: TRBJ1-4; V gene: TRBV7-2; CDR3 protein: ASSSSSTGGFEKLF
CDR3 length: 13; J gene: TRBJ2-5; V gene: TRBV6-1; CDR3 protein: ASSDSGGAQETQY
CDR3 length: 13; J gene: TRBJ1-1; V gene: TRBV7-9; CDR3 protein: ASSTGSTENTEAF
CDR3 length: 14; J gene: TRBJ2-3; V gene: TRBV7-2; CDR3 protein: ASSGHGTSGADTQY
CDR3 length: 11; J gene: TRBJ2-7; V gene: TRBV6-1; CDR3 protein: ATRTGGSYEQY
CDR3 length: 14; J gene: TRBJ2-7; V gene: TRBV4-3; CDR3 protein: ASSQGRPEFSYEQY
CDR3 length: 13; J gene: TRBJ2-5; V gene: TRBV7-6; CDR3 protein: ASSSLSGSSETQY
CDR3 length: 13; J gene: TRBJ2-7; V gene: TRBV7-3; CDR3 protein: ASSVLAGSSYEQY
CDR3 length: 14; J gene: TRBJ2-5; V gene: TRBV5-1; CDR3 protein: ASSLGGAGGAETQY
CDR3 length: 15; J gene: TRBJ1-1; V gene: TRBV12-2; CDR3 protein: ASRLVFKEGGGTEAF
CDR3 length: 10; J gene: TRBJ1-1; V gene: TRBV28; CDR3 protein: ASSRNGAEAF
CDR3 length: 12; J gene: TRBJ2-2; V gene: TRBV2; CDR3 protein: ASRKEGTTGELF
CDR3 length: 10; J gene: TRBJ1-1; V gene: TRBV2; CDR3 protein: ASSQEGTEAF
CDR3 length: 13; J gene: TRBJ1-2; V gene: TRBV27; CDR3 protein: ASSLSGTGSYGYT
CDR3 length: 13; J gene: TRBJ2-1; V gene: TRBV11-3; CDR3 protein: ASSFGSGVDNEQF
CDR3 length: 13; J gene: TRBJ2-1; V gene: TRBV7-3; CDR3 protein: ASSPQGLPGDEQF
CDR3 length: 13; J gene: TRBJ2-3; V gene: TRBV7-2; CDR3 protein: ASSLNRGDPDTQY
CDR3 length: 9; J gene: TRBJ2-7; V gene: TRBV29-1; CDR3 protein: SGGSGYEQY
CDR3 length: 13; J gene: TRBJ2-1; V gene: TRBV28; CDR3 protein: ASSDPGQEGNEQF